This T cell receptor (beta chain) was identified in a study of lymphopenia after photon versus proton radiotherapy. Study-wide results and caveats: Photon-treated patients lost naive T cells and TCR diversity; proton-treated stayed stable. Oligoclonal CD8+ Temra expansion after nadir drove photon patients' diversity drop.

For this clone: The antigen is undetermined.

The CDR3 consists of 14 residues. CDR1 and CDR2 from the germline V gene are GTSNPN and SVGIG (reference sequence). Trimming removed 3 bases from V and 6 bases from J; junction bases left unmatched: 6. Assay: immunoSEQ multiplex PCR; the TCRdb copy retains only in-frame clones and omits some. The table includes 55,000 to 70,000 clones, approximately 90% detected once. The chain carries TRBV30 and TRBJ1-5; 9 nucleotides match TRBD1. The source was peripheral blood, collected from a patient treated with photon-based radiotherapy. The sequence derives from a middle-aged woman with cholangiocarcinoma. This CDR3 is CAWSGTGKLQPQHF. DNA of the CDR3: TGTGCCTGGAGCGGGACAGGGAAACTTCAGCCCCAGCATTTT.